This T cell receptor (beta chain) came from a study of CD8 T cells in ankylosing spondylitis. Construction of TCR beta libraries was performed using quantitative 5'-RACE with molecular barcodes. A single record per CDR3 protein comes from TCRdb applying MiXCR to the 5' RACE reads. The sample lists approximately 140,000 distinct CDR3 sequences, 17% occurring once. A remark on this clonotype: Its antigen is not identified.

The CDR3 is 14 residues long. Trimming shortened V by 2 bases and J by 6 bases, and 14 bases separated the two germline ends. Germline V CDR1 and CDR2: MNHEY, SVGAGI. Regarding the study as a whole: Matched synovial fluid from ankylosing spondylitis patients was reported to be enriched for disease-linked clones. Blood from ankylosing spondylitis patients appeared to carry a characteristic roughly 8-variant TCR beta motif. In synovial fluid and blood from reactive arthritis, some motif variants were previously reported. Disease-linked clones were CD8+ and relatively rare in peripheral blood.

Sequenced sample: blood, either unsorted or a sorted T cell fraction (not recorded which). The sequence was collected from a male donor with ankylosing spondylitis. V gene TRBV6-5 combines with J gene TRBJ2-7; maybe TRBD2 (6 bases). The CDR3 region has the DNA TGTGCCAGCAGTTACGGCCCGGGAGTTGGCGAGCAGTACTTC. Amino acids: CASSYGPGVGEQYF.